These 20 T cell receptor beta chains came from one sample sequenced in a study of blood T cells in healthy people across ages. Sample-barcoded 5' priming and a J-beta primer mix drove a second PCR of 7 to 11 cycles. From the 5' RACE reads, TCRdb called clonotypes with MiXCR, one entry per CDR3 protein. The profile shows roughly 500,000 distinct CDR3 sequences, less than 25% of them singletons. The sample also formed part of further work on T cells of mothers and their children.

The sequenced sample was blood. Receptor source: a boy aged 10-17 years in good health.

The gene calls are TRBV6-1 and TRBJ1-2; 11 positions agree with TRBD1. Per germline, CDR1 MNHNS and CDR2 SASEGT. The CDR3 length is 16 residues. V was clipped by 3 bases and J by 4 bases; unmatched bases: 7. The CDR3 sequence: CASSDPGTGGGYGYTF. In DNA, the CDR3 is TGTGCCAGCAGTGACCCCGGGACAGGGGGTGGCTATGGCTACACCTTC.

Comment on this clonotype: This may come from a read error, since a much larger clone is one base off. The CDR3 DNA follows: TGCGCCAGCAGCACTGGGACTAGCGGTAGCACAGATACGCGGTATTTT. It translates to CASSTGTSGSTDTRYF. V is TRBV5-1 and J is TRBJ2-3; the match to TRBD2 covers 11 bases. Germline CDR1 reads SGHRS; CDR2 reads YFSETQ. The CDR3 length is 16 residues.

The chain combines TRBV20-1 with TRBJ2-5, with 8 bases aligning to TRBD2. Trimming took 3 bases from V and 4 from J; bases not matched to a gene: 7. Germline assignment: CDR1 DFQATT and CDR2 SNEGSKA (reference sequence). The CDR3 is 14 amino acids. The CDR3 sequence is CSASREGPGETQYF. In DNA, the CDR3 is TGCAGTGCTAGCCGGGAGGGCCCGGGAGAGACCCAGTACTTC.

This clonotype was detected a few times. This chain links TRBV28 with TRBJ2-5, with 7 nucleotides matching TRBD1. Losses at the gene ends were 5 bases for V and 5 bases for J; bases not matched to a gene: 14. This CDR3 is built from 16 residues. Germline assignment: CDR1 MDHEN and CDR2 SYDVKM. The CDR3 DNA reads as TGTGCCAGCAGTCCCACCGGGACAGCATTGAGGGAGACCCAGTACTTC. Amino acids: CASSPTGTALRETQYF. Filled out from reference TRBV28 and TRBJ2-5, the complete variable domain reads DVKVTQSSRYLVKRTGEKVFLECVQDMDHENMFWYRQDPGLGLRLIYFSYDVKMKEKGDIPEGYSVSREKKERFSLILESASTNQTSMYLCASSPTGTALRETQYFGPGTRLLVL.

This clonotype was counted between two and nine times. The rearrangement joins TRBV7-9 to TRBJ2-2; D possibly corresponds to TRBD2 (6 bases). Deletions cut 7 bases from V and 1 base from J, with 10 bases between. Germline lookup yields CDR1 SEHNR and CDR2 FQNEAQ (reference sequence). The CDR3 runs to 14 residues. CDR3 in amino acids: CASTVAENTGELFF. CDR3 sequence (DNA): TGTGCCAGCACCGTAGCGGAGAACACCGGGGAGCTGTTTTTT.

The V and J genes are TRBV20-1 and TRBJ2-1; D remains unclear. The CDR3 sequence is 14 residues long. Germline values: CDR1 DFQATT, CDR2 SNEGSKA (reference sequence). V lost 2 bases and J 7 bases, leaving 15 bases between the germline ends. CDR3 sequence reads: CSARPIDAWNEQFF. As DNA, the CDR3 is TGCAGTGCTAGACCCATAGACGCGTGGAATGAGCAGTTCTTC.

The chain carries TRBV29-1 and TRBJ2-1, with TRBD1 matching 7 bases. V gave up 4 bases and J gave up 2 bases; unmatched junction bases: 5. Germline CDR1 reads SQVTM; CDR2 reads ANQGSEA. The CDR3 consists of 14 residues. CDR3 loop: CSVGGTAPYNEQFF. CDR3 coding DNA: TGCAGCGTTGGGGGGACAGCGCCCTACAATGAGCAGTTCTTC.

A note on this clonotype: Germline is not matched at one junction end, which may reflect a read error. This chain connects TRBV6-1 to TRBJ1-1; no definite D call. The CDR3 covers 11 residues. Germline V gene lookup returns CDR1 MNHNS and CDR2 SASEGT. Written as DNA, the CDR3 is TGTGCCAGCAGTGAAGCGGCAGTGAGCGACTTT. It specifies CASSEAAVSDF.

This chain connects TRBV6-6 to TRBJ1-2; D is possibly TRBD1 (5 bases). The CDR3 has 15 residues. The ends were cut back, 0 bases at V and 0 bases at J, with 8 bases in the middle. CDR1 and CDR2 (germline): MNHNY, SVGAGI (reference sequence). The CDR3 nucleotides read TGTGCCAGCAGTTACTCCCGGGACCCTAACTATGGCTACACCTTC. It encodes CASSYSRDPNYGYTF.

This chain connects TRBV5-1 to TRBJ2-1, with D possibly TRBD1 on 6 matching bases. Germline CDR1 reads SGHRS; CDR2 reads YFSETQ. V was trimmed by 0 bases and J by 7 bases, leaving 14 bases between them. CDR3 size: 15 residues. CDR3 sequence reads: CASSLVVGAKNEQFF. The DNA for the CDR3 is TGCGCCAGCAGCTTGGTGGTGGGGGCCAAGAATGAGCAGTTCTTC.

CDR3 region: CASSLTGTEGYTF. CDR3 DNA: TGTGCCAGCAGCCTGACAGGGACTGAGGGCTACACCTTC. This chain connects TRBV7-9 to TRBJ1-2, with 7 bases identical to TRBD1. V lost 5 bases, J lost 8 bases, and 8 bases stayed unmatched. The CDR3 loop spans 13 amino acids. Germline values: CDR1 SEHNR, CDR2 FQNEAQ (reference sequence).

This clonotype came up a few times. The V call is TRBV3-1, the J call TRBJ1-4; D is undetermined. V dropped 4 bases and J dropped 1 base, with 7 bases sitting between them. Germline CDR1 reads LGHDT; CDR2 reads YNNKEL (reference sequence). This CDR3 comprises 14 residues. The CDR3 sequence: CASSPGETNEKLFF. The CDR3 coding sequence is TGTGCCAGCAGCCCCGGGGAAACTAATGAAAAACTGTTTTTT.

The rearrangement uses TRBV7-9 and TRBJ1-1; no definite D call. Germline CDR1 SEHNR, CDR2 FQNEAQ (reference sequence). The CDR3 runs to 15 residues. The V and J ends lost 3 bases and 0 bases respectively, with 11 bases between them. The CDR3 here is CASSFRYGMNTEAFF. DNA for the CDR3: TGTGCCAGCAGCTTTAGGTACGGGATGAACACTGAAGCTTTCTTT.

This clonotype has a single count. The CDR3 DNA follows: TGTGCCAGCAACAGGGGAATCCAAGAGACCCAGTACTTC. Protein: CASNRGIQETQYF. The chain carries TRBV6-6 and TRBJ2-5, with 7 nucleotides matching TRBD1. V trimming: 7 bases; J trimming: 1 base; junction bases outside the gene matches: 3. Germline CDR1 MNHNY, CDR2 SVGAGI (reference sequence). The CDR3 consists of 13 residues.

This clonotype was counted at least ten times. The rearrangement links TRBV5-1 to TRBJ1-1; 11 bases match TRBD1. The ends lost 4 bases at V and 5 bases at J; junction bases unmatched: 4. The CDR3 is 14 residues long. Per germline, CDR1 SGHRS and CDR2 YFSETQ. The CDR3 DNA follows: TGCGCCAGCAGCGAGGGACAGGGGGGAACTGAAGCTTTCTTT. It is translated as CASSEGQGGTEAFF.

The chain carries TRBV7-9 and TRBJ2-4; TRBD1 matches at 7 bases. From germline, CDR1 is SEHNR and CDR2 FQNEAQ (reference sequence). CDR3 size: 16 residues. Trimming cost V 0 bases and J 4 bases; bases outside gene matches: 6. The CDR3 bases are TGTGCCAGCAGCTTAGCCTACAGGGGTGTAAAAAACATTCAGTACTTC. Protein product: CASSLAYRGVKNIQYF.

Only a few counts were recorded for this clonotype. The CDR3 DNA follows: TGCAGTGCTGCCCCGGGACACTCCTACGAGCAGTACTTC. Protein: CSAAPGHSYEQYF. This chain connects TRBV20-1 to TRBJ2-5; TRBD1 is a possible D gene (6 bases). The J call may be incorrect, as the DNA end agrees better with TRBJ2-7. The CDR3 loop spans 13 amino acids. Germline values: CDR1 DFQATT, CDR2 SNEGSKA (reference sequence).

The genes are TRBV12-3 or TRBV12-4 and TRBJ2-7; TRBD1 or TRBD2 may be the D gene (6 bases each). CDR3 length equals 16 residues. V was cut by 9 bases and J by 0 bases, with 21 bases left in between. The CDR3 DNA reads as TGTGCCAGTAGTCAACAGGGAGGACTAAGCTCCTACGAGCAGTACTTC. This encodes CASSQQGGLSSYEQYF.

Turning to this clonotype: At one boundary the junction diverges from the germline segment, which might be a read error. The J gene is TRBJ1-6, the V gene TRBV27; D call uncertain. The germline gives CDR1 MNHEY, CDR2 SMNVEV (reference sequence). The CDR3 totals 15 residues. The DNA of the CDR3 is TGTCCCAGCCGTAATCAGCGAATGGGCTATTCACCCCTCCACTTT. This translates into CPSRNQRMGYSPLHF.

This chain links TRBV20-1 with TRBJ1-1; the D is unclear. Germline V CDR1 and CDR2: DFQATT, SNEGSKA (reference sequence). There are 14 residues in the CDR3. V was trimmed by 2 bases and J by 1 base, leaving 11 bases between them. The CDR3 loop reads CSARPGRSNTEAFF. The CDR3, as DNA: TGCAGTGCTAGACCTGGACGGTCGAACACTGAAGCTTTCTTT.